This T cell receptor beta chain was observed in a study of shared clonotypes between healthy human individuals. CDR3 length equals 12 residues. Germline V CDR1 and CDR2: SQVTM, ANQGSEA. Naive CD8 cells, CD45RO-negative and positively selected for CCR7, excluded terminally differentiated effector memory CD45RA+ cells. Using immunoSEQ multiplex PCR, the repertoire was profiled, and TCRdb retains in-frame clones only, with some absent. The table records about 2,200,000 clones, approximately 94% of them present only once. This TCR was sampled from a man aged 18-30 years in good health. Some clones in this sample may be carry-over from other donors' samples. The chain is built from TRBV29-1 and TRBJ2-5; maybe TRBD1 (6 bases). Near its end, the DNA agrees better with TRBJ2-7, so the J call may be wrong. Sequencing input: naive CD8+ T cells from PBMCs. The CDR3 sequence is CSAADSSYEQYF. For the CDR3, the DNA is TGCAGCGCAGCGGACAGCTCCTACGAGCAGTACTTC.